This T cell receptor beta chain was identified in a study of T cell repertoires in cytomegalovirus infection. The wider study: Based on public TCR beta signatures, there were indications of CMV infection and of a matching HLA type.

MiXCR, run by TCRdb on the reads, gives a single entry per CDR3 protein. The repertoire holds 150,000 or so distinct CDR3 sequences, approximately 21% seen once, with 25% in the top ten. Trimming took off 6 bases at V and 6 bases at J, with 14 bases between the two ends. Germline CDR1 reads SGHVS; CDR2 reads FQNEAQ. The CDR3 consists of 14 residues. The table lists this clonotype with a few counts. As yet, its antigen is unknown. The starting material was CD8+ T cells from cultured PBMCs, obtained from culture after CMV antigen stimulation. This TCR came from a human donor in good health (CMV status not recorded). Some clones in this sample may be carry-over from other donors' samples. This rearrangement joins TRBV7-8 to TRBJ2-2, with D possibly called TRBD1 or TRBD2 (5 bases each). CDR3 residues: CASSSGRAPGELFF. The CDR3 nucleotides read TGTGCCAGCAGTTCGGGACGGGCTCCCGGGGAGCTGTTTTTT.